Below are 16 T cell receptor beta chains sequenced from a single sample in a study of cytomegalovirus exposure and HLA in healthy donors. PCR involved 60 Vbeta and 13 Jbeta primers. Produced via immunoSEQ multiplex PCR; TCRdb's table is partial and in-frame only. The sample carries approximately 97,000 clones, 73% recorded once. The source material was PBMCs. All receptors come from a man in his forties in good health and CMV-seronegative.

The chain is built from TRBV4-1 and TRBJ2-3; 8 bases line up with TRBD2. Unmatched junction bases numbered 9, after V lost 3 bases and J lost 7 bases. Germline V gene lookup returns CDR1 MGHRA and CDR2 YSYEKL. This CDR3 is 15 amino acids long. The CDR3 spells CASSQVRGAENTQYF. The CDR3 DNA follows: TGCGCCAGCAGCCAGGTGCGGGGGGCGGAAAATACGCAGTATTTT.

The J gene is TRBJ1-6, the V gene TRBV19; the match to TRBD1 covers 8 bases. Germline CDR1 and CDR2: LNHDA and SQIVND (reference sequence). The J segment lost 7 bases and the V segment lost 7 bases, leaving 6 bases of the junction unmatched. The CDR3 has 14 amino acids. CDR3 in DNA: TGTGCCAGTACCGCAGGGGGCTTCAATTCACCCCTCCACTTT. Its protein product is CASTAGGFNSPLHF.

CDR3 DNA: TGTGCCAGCAGGGCGGGGACTGAAGCTTTCTTT. Its protein is CASRAGTEAFF. The chain has TRBV7-9 and TRBJ1-1; no definite D call. From germline, CDR1 is SEHNR and CDR2 FQNEAQ (reference sequence). V shed 6 bases and J shed 5 bases, with 7 bases lying between them. This CDR3 spans 11 amino acids.

This clone was detected only once. This chain joins TRBV5-1 and TRBJ2-7, with D perhaps matching TRBD2 (6 bases). The CDR3 has 14 residues. Germline assignment: CDR1 SGHRS and CDR2 YFSETQ. V was shortened by 4 bases and J by 7 bases, with 18 bases between the two germline ends. In nucleotides, the CDR3 is TGCGCCAGCAGCCCGGGGGATGGGGGGAAGGAGCAGTACTTC. It encodes CASSPGDGGKEQYF. Filled out from reference TRBV5-1 and TRBJ2-7, the complete variable domain reads KAGVTQTPRYLIKTRGQQVTLSCSPISGHRSVSWYQQTPGQGLQFLFEYFSETQRNKGNFPGRFSGRQFSNSRSEMNVSTLELGDSALYLCASSPGDGGKEQYFGPGTRLTVT.

The chain is built from TRBV4-3 and TRBJ2-3; weak D call: TRBD2 (6 bases). Looked up from germline, CDR1 is LGHNA and CDR2 is YSLEER. This CDR3 is 16 amino acids long. V was pared by 4 bases and J by 4 bases, with 18 bases between. CDR3 region: CASSPPGGGNPDTQYF. CDR3 in DNA: TGCGCCAGCAGCCCCCCCGGGGGAGGTAATCCAGATACGCAGTATTTT.

The chain uses TRBV5-5 and TRBJ1-5; a weak D match, TRBD1 (5 bases). V lost 5 bases to trimming and J lost 4 bases, with 19 bases between them. Germline CDR1 reads SGHKS; CDR2 reads YYEKEE (reference sequence). The CDR3 contains 16 residues. CDR3: CASSRVYQGGNQPQHF. CDR3 coding DNA: TGTGCCAGCAGTCGAGTTTATCAGGGCGGAAATCAGCCCCAGCATTTT. The complete variable domain, with remaining parts taken from reference TRBV5-5 and TRBJ1-5, reads DAGVTQSPTHLIKTRGQQVTLRCSPISGHKSVSWYQQVLGQGPQFIFQYYEKEERGRGNFPDRFSARQFPNYSSELNVNALLLGDSALYLCASSRVYQGGNQPQHFGDGTRLSIL.

This clone occurred a few times. At the DNA level, this CDR3 is encoded by other sequences in the same sample as well. The chain is built from TRBV7-2 and TRBJ2-1, with D perhaps matching TRBD1 (6 bases). Germline V gene data show CDR1 as SGHTA and CDR2 as FQGNSA. V was shortened by 0 bases and J by 4 bases, with 7 bases between the two germline ends. The CDR3 is made up of 14 amino acids. Written as DNA, the CDR3 is TGTGCCAGCAGCTTAGCGGGGGCTTACAATGAGCAGTTCTTC. Its translation: CASSLAGAYNEQFF.

J is TRBJ1-2 and V is TRBV5-1, with TRBD1 matching over 8 bases. CDR1 and CDR2 from the germline V gene are SGHRS and YFSETQ. The CDR3 spans 14 residues. The trim removed 1 base at V and 2 bases at J, leaving 1 base unmatched. CDR3 sequence (DNA): TGCGCCAGCAGCTTGCGACAGGGGAACTATGGCTACACCTTC. Protein product: CASSLRQGNYGYTF. The variable domain in full, with the rest retrieved from reference TRBV5-1 and TRBJ1-2, is KAGVTQTPRYLIKTRGQQVTLSCSPISGHRSVSWYQQTPGQGLQFLFEYFSETQRNKGNFPGRFSGRQFSNSRSEMNVSTLELGDSALYLCASSLRQGNYGYTFGSGTRLTVV.

The gene calls are TRBV7-9 and TRBJ2-3; the match to TRBD2 covers 13 bases. CDR1 and CDR2 from the germline V gene are SEHNR and FQNEAQ (reference sequence). The V gene end was trimmed by 5 bases and the J gene end by 4 bases; junction bases not matched to a gene: 6. This CDR3 has 16 amino acids. The CDR3 here is CASSPGTSGDSDTQYF. The CDR3 DNA is TGTGCCAGCAGCCCCGGGACTAGCGGGGACTCAGATACGCAGTATTTT. Based on the CDR3 plus reference TRBV7-9 and TRBJ2-3, the full variable domain is DTGVSQNPRHKITKRGQNVTFRCDPISEHNRLYWYRQTLGQGPEFLTYFQNEAQLEKSRLLSDRFSAERPKGSFSTLEIQRTEQGDSAMYLCASSPGTSGDSDTQYFGPGTRLTVL.

V gene TRBV2 combines with J gene TRBJ1-5, with D perhaps TRBD1 (6 bases). The V end lost 7 bases, the J end lost 0 bases, and 13 bases lay between the germline ends. The CDR3 is made up of 15 amino acids. Germline V gene data show CDR1 as SNHLY and CDR2 as FYNNEI. The CDR3 DNA reads TGTGCCAGCAAACAGGGTTTTAATAGCAATCAGCCCCAGCATTTT. Its protein is CASKQGFNSNQPQHF.

This chain links TRBV19 with TRBJ2-5, with a possible D match to TRBD1 (5 bases). V dropped 1 base and J dropped 5 bases, with 8 bases sitting between them. From germline, CDR1 is LNHDA and CDR2 SQIVND (reference sequence). The CDR3 has 13 amino acids. CDR3 amino acids: CASSIVAGETQYF. The CDR3 region has the DNA TGTGCCAGTAGTATAGTCGCAGGGGAGACCCAGTACTTC.

The V and J genes are TRBV18 and TRBJ1-6; 8 bases are a match to TRBD1. The CDR3 spans 14 residues. Trimming took 4 bases from V and 10 from J; bases not matched to a gene: 6. CDR1 is KGHSH and CDR2 is LQKENI in the germline V gene. The CDR3, as DNA: TGTGCCAGCTCACTACAGGGGGGTAGGTCACCCCTCCACTTT. Translated, it gives CASSLQGGRSPLHF.

This chain uses TRBV6-5 with TRBJ1-6; 7 positions match TRBD1. The CDR3 consists of 14 residues. The germline V gene encodes CDR1 MNHEY and CDR2 SVGAGI. The ends lost 6 bases at V and 8 bases at J; junction bases unmatched: 7. In DNA, the CDR3 is TGTGCCAGCAGCCACGGGACAGCTTATTCACCCCTCCACTTT. This sequence encodes CASSHGTAYSPLHF.

J is TRBJ1-6 and V is TRBV15; no reliable D call. Germline CDR1 and CDR2: LNHNV and YYDKDF (reference sequence). With 5 bases removed from V and 4 bases from J, the gap between germline ends came to 6 bases. This CDR3 contains 13 residues. Here the CDR3 reads CATSPLYNSPLHF. CDR3 nucleotides: TGTGCCACCAGCCCTCTTTATAATTCACCCCTCCACTTT. Based on the CDR3 plus reference TRBV15 and TRBJ1-6, the full variable domain is DAMVIQNPRYQVTQFGKPVTLSCSQTLNHNVMYWYQQKSSQAPKLLFHYYDKDFNNEADTPDNFQSRRPNTSFCFLDIRSPGLGDTAMYLCATSPLYNSPLHFGNGTRLTVT.

The V and J genes are TRBV10-3 and TRBJ2-7; 9 nucleotides align to TRBD1. The V gene end was trimmed by 7 bases and the J gene end by 6 bases; junction bases not matched to a gene: 10. CDR3 length: 14 residues. The germline V gene has CDR1 ENHRY and CDR2 SYGVKD. CDR3: CAITRDREAFEQYF. The CDR3 region has the DNA TGTGCCATCACCCGGGACAGGGAAGCTTTCGAGCAGTACTTC.

The V call is TRBV4-1, the J call TRBJ2-2, with D possibly matching TRBD1 (6 bases). Germline V gene sequence: CDR1 MGHRA, CDR2 YSYEKL. This CDR3 region has 17 residues. The V end was cut by 0 bases, the J end by 6 bases, with 17 bases between. The CDR3 region has the DNA TGCGCCAGCAGCCAAGACCCTTACAGGGAAGGACCCGGGGAGCTGTTTTTT. Amino acids: CASSQDPYREGPGELFF.